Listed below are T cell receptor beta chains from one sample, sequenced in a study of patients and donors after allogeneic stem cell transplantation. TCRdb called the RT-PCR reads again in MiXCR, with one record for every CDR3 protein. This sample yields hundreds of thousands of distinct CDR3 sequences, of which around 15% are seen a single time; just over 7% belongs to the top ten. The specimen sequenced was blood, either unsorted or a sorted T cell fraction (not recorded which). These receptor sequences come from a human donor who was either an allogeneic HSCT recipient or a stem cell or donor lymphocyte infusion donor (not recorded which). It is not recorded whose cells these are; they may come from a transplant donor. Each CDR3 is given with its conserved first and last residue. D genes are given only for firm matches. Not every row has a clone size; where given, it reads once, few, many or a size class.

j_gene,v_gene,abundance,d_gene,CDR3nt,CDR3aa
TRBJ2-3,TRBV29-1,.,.,TGCAGCGTTGCTCCACCGGGGGGCGGGGCGCGCACAGATACGCAGTATTTT,CSVAPPGGGARTDTQYF
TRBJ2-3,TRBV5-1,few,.,TGCGCCAGCAGCTTGGGGATTAAACCCACAGATACGCAGTATTTT,CASSLGIKPTDTQYF
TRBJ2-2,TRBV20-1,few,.,TGCAGTGCTAGATGGGAGACAGCGGACCACACCGGGGAGCTGTTTTTT,CSARWETADHTGELFF
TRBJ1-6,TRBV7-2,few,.,TGTGCCAGCAGCTTAGCGAGTAATTCACCCCTCCACTTT,CASSLASNSPLHF
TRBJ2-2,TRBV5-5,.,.,TGTGCCAGCAGCTTGATCCGGAGCACCGGGGAGCTGTTTTTT,CASSLIRSTGELFF
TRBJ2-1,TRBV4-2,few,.,TGTGCCAGCAGCCAATCTCCGAGACTGCCGACCAATGAGCAGTTCTTC,CASSQSPRLPTNEQFF
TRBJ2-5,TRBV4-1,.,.,TGCGCCAGCAGCCGGGGACAGGGCGGGGGGCAAGAGACCCAGTACTTC,CASSRGQGGGQETQYF
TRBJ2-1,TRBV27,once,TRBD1,TGTGCCAGCAGTTTATTTTCTGGGACAGGGGGAAGTGTCGAGCAGTTCTTC,CASSLFSGTGGSVEQFF
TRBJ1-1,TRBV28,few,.,TGTGCCAGCAGTAGTGGGGGTGGATGGACTGAAGCTTTCTTT,CASSSGGGWTEAFF
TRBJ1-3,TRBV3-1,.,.,TGTGCCAGCAGCCCACGGGGGGCCACCATATATTTT,CASSPRGATIYF
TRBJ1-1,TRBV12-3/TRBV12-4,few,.,TGTGCCAGCAGTTTATTCGGGGGGGACCCTGAAGCTTTCTTT,CASSLFGGDPEAFF
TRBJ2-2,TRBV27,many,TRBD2,TGTGCCAGCATTCGGACTAGCGGGCATGCGAACACCGGGGAGCTGTTTTTT,CASIRTSGHANTGELFF
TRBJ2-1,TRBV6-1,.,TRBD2,TGTGCCAGCAGTGAAAGAACAGCGGGGAGCCGGAATGAGCAGTTCTTC,CASSERTAGSRNEQFF
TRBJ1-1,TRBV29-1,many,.,TGCAGCGTTGATCTTGGAGGGAACACTGAAGCTTTCTTT,CSVDLGGNTEAFF
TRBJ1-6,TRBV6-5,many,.,TGTGCCAGCAGTTACGGCAGGGATAATTCACCCCTCCACTTT,CASSYGRDNSPLHF
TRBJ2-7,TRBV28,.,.,TGTGCCACGGAGGATCAGGGCTACGAGCAGTACTTC,CATEDQGYEQYF
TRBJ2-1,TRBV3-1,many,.,TGTGCCAGCAGCCAAGATCTGCAGCCCTACAATGAGCAGTTCTTC,CASSQDLQPYNEQFF
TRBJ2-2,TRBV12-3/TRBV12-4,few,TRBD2,TGTGCCAGCAGTTTACCTAGCGGGATATGGACCGGGGAGCTGTTTTTT,CASSLPSGIWTGELFF
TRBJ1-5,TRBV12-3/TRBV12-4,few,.,TGTGCCAGCAGTTTAGCGCGTCAGCCCCAGCATTTT,CASSLARQPQHF
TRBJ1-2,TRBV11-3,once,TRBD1,TGTGCCAGCAGTTCGTACCGGACAGGTTTTAACTATGGCTACACCTTC,CASSSYRTGFNYGYTF
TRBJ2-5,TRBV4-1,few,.,TGCGCCAGCAGCCAAGGACTTGCCACCCAAGAGACCCAGTACTTC,CASSQGLATQETQYF
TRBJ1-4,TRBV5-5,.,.,TGTGCCAGCAGCTTGGCTGGACGAGCAACTAATGAAAAACTGTTTTTT,CASSLAGRATNEKLFF
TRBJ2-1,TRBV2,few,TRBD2,TGTGCCAGCAGTGAAGCGGGAGGGCGGAATGAGCAGTTCTTC,CASSEAGGRNEQFF
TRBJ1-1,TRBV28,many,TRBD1,TGTGCCAGCAGCGGAACAGGGGGCACCACCCCGACGGCTTTCTTT,CASSGTGGTTPTAFF
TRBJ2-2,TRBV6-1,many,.,TGTGCCAGCAGCCGGGACTCTAACACCGGGGAGCTGTTTTTT,CASSRDSNTGELFF
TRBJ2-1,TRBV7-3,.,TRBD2,TGTGCCAGCAGTCCGGGACTAGCGGGAGTCGGCGAGCAGTTCTTC,CASSPGLAGVGEQFF
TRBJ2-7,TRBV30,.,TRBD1,TGTGCCTGGAGTAGGGGGCTTAACTACGAGCAGTACTTC,CAWSRGLNYEQYF
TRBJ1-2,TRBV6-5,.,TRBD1,TGTGCCAGCAGTTCATACAGGGGTGGCTATGGCTACACCTTC,CASSSYRGGYGYTF
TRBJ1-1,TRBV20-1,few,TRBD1,TGCAGTGCTAGTGGGCAGGGGGGTTATGGCACTGAAGCTTTCTTT,CSASGQGGYGTEAFF
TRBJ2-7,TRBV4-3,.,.,TGCGCCAGCAGCCAAGGCCGCCTAGGATCCTCGCTCGAGCAGTACTTC,CASSQGRLGSSLEQYF
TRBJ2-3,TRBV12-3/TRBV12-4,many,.,TGTGCCAGCAGTTTTGAGTTTACGCAGTATTTT,CASSFEFTQYF
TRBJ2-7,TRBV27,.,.,TGTGCCAGCAGTTTATCCAAGGTCGGGTACGAGCAGTACTTC,CASSLSKVGYEQYF
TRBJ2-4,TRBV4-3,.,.,TGCGCCAGCAGCCAAGATGGGCAGGCCAAAAACATTCAGTACTTC,CASSQDGQAKNIQYF
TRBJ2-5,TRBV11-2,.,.,TGTGCCAGCAGCTTAGAACTAGCCGGTCCAGAGACCCAGTACTTC,CASSLELAGPETQYF
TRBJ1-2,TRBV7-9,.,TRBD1,TGTGCCAGCAGCGCACCTCCGGGACAGGGCTCTGTTGGCTACACCTTC,CASSAPPGQGSVGYTF
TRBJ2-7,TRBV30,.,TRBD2,TGTGCCTGGAATAGCGGGGGCGCCTACGAGCAGTACTTC,CAWNSGGAYEQYF
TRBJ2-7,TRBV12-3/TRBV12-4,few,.,TGTGCCAGCAGTTTGGGCCAGTACTACGAGCAGTACTTC,CASSLGQYYEQYF
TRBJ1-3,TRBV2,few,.,TGTGCCAGCTCAATGACAGACCACGGAAACACCATATATTTT,CASSMTDHGNTIYF
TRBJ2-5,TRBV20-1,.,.,TGCAGTGCTAACAGGGAAGAGACCCAGTACTTC,CSANREETQYF
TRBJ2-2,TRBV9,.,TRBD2,TGTGCCAGCAGCCCCGGGACTAGCGGCATCACCGGGGAGCTGTTTTTT,CASSPGTSGITGELFF
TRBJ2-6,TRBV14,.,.,TGTGCCAGTAAAAACTCTGGGGCCAACGTCCTGACTTTC,CASKNSGANVLTF
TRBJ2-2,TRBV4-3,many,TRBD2,TGCGCCAGCAGCCAAGATGGAGCGGGGGGGTTAACCGGGGAGCTGTTTTTT,CASSQDGAGGLTGELFF
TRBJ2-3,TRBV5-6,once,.,TGTGCCAGCAGCTTGTTGGCAGTTCTCAGCACAGATACGCAGTATTTT,CASSLLAVLSTDTQYF
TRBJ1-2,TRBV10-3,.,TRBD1,TGTGCCATCAGTGAGACGACAGGGGGTCTTCTAGGCTACACCTTC,CAISETTGGLLGYTF
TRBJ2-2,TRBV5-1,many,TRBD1,TGCGCCAGCGGACAGGGTTCCGGGGAGCTGTTTTTT,CASGQGSGELFF
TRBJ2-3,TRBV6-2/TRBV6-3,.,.,TGTGCCAGCAGTTACTCATTTGGAGGGTATACGCAGTATTTT,CASSYSFGGYTQYF
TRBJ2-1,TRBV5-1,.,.,TGCGCCAGCAGCTCAGAATGGGGCAATGAGCAGTTCTTC,CASSSEWGNEQFF
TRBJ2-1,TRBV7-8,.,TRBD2,TGTGCCAGCAGCCCCCGGGTCGGGGAGGGCCTGGGGGATGAGCAGTTCTTC,CASSPRVGEGLGDEQFF